The next 22 T cell receptor beta chains were all read from a single sample in a study of human T cells and chemical hapten exposure. TCRdb fed the RACE reads into MiXCR, producing one record per CDR3 protein. The sample holds around 120,000 distinct CDR3 sequences, approximately 9.9% seen once. The time point denotes: patch test 1, 2 weeks after DPC sensitization. The treatment is: therapeutic diphenylcyclopropenone sensitization with weekly scalp DPC. This specimen consisted of whole blood, obtained in connection with sensitization to the hapten diphenylcyclopropenone (DPC). The origin of the receptors is a woman aged 40 to 49 with alopecia areata. Some clones in this sample may be carry-over from other donors' samples.

The chain recombines TRBV12-3 or TRBV12-4 with TRBJ2-2; 10 bases map to TRBD1. This CDR3 has 16 amino acids. V trimming: 7 bases; J trimming: 5 bases; junction bases outside the gene matches: 10. For the CDR3, the DNA is TGTGCCAGCACCCTACGGACAGGGGGGTCGACCGGGGAGCTGTTTTTT. Translated, it gives CASTLRTGGSTGELFF.

This chain uses TRBV12-3 or TRBV12-4 with TRBJ2-5, with TRBD1 matching 9 bases. The V segment lost 6 bases and the J segment 5 bases; nucleotides outside the gene matches: 7. There are 14 residues in the CDR3. Here the CDR3 DNA reads TGTGCCAGCAGACCTACAGGGGGCCGGGAGACCCAGTACTTC. Its translation is CASRPTGGRETQYF.

A remark on this clonotype: A single base separates this from a much larger clone, so it may be a read error. The genes are TRBV28 and TRBJ1-1; D uncertain. The CDR3 is made up of 15 amino acids. Germline-derived CDR1 and CDR2 are MDHEN and SYDVKM. V was shortened by 11 bases and J by 0 bases, with 19 bases between the two germline ends. CDR3 in DNA: TGTGCCGGTTCGAAGGGAGCCAGGCTGAACACTGAAGCTTTCTTT. It translates to CAGSKGARLNTEAFF.

V usage is TRBV7-8 and J usage is TRBJ1-6; 9 bases fit TRBD1. Germline assignment: CDR1 SGHVS and CDR2 FQNEAQ. The CDR3 is 16 residues long. The trim removed 5 bases at V and 10 bases at J, leaving 12 bases unmatched. CDR3 sequence (DNA): TGTGCCAGCAGCGGATACAGGGGGCTAGAACCCTCACCCCTCCACTTT. It encodes CASSGYRGLEPSPLHF.

This clonotype was counted a few times. The rearrangement links TRBV20-1 to TRBJ2-2; the D gene is possibly TRBD1 (6 bases). The CDR3 is 14 amino acids. In germline, CDR1 is DFQATT, CDR2 SNEGSKA (reference sequence). V lost 6 bases and J lost 7, with 18 bases in between. CDR3 coding DNA: TGCAGTGCCACCCCCCACGTAGGGGGCGGGGAGCTGTTTTTT. Protein sequence: CSATPHVGGGELFF.

This clonotype was found many times. The chain uses TRBV7-2 and TRBJ2-5, with 8 bases matching TRBD1. Trimming removed 5 bases from V and 5 bases from J; junction bases left unmatched: 10. The CDR3 is made up of 15 amino acids. CDR1 and CDR2 from the germline V gene are SGHTA and FQGNSA. The CDR3: CASSPQTGAGETQYF. The CDR3 DNA reads TGTGCCAGCAGCCCGCAGACAGGGGCGGGGGAGACCCAGTACTTC.

There are many counts of this clonotype. The chain joins TRBV5-4 to TRBJ1-1; weak D call: TRBD1 (6 bases). The CDR3 spans 14 residues. Trimming took off 1 base at V and 5 bases at J, with 12 bases between the two ends. CDR1 is SGHNT, CDR2 YYREEE, per germline (reference sequence). The CDR3: CASSLRQGSTEAFF. The CDR3 DNA reads as TGTGCCAGCAGCTTGAGGCAGGGGAGTACTGAAGCTTTCTTT.

The chain combines TRBV19 with TRBJ1-5; TRBD1 agrees at 12 bases. This CDR3 is built from 17 residues. Germline trimming cut 6 bases from V and 2 bases from J; bases unmatched to any gene: 8. Germline V lookup: CDR1 LNHDA, CDR2 SQIVND (reference sequence). In DNA, the CDR3 is TGTGCCAGTAGCCAGGGGACAGGGGGCTTTGGCAATCAGCCCCAGCATTTT. The encoded protein is CASSQGTGGFGNQPQHF.

The chain couples TRBV29-1 to TRBJ2-7, with 11 bases lining up with TRBD1. The V and J ends lost 3 bases and 2 bases, in that order; junction bases with no gene match: 0. Germline lookup yields CDR1 SQVTM and CDR2 ANQGSEA. The CDR3 runs 13 residues. The CDR3 here is CSVEDRGPYEQYF. The CDR3 DNA is TGCAGCGTTGAGGACAGGGGGCCCTACGAGCAGTACTTC.

This clonotype was observed a few times. The rearrangement joins TRBV7-2 to TRBJ2-4; the D is unclear. The ends were cut back, 1 base at V and 7 bases at J, with 11 bases in the middle. The CDR3 contains 14 residues. The germline V gene has CDR1 SGHTA and CDR2 FQGNSA. The CDR3 sequence: CASSLGDSGNIQYF. The CDR3, as DNA: TGTGCCAGCAGCTTAGGAGACTCGGGCAACATTCAGTACTTC.

In its sample, this clonotype was seen a few times. The chain links TRBV6-2 or TRBV6-3 to TRBJ1-2, with D possibly being TRBD1 (6 bases). This CDR3 is built from 13 residues. Trimming took off 4 bases at V and 2 bases at J, with 8 bases between the two ends. Germline CDR1 MNHEY, CDR2 SVGEGT. CDR3 sequence: CASSFGQNYGYTF. The CDR3 nucleotides are TGTGCCAGCAGTTTCGGACAGAACTATGGCTACACCTTC.

The chain recombines TRBV6-6 with TRBJ2-3; the D call may be TRBD1 or TRBD2 (6 bases each). The CDR3 is 13 amino acids. V shed 6 bases and J shed 4 bases, with 11 bases lying between them. Germline loops: CDR1 MNHNY, CDR2 SVGAGI (reference sequence). The CDR3 loop is CASSLGGPDTQYF. CDR3 DNA: TGTGCCAGCAGCCTGGGGGGCCCAGATACGCAGTATTTT.

This clonotype appeared many times. The gene calls are TRBV3-1 and TRBJ2-1, with a possible D match to TRBD2 (6 bases). The germline V gene encodes CDR1 LGHDT and CDR2 YNNKEL (reference sequence). The CDR3 length is 16 residues. The ends were cut back, 0 bases at V and 4 bases at J, with 13 bases in the middle. CDR3 in DNA: TGTGCCAGCAGCCAAGAAGGACTAACTGTTTACAATGAGCAGTTCTTC. It translates to CASSQEGLTVYNEQFF.

This clonotype was observed a handful of times. The chain employs TRBV5-1 and TRBJ2-5, with TRBD1 as a possible D gene (6 bases). Germline CDR1 and CDR2: SGHRS and YFSETQ. The CDR3 is made up of 14 amino acids. Trimming cost V 0 bases and J 5 bases, with 11 bases left between them. CDR3 loop: CASSLGQVGETQYF. In nucleotides, the CDR3 is TGCGCCAGCAGCTTGGGACAGGTCGGTGAGACCCAGTACTTC.

Points on this clonotype: This may be a read error: a much more frequent sequence differs by one nucleotide. The chain is built from TRBV7-2 and TRBJ2-1; 11 bases are shared with TRBD2. V gave up 6 bases and J gave up 0 bases; unmatched junction bases: 1. CDR1 is SGHTA and CDR2 is FQGNSA in the germline V gene. There are 15 residues in the CDR3. The CDR3 bases are TGTGCCAGCAGACTAGCGGGAGCCTCCTACAATGAGCAGTTCTTC. It specifies CASRLAGASYNEQFF.

This clonotype was detected ten times or more. This sequence joins TRBV7-2 and TRBJ2-3; 14 positions agree with TRBD2. With V trimmed by 5 bases and J by 6 bases, 7 bases remained unmatched. The germline V gene encodes CDR1 SGHTA and CDR2 FQGNSA. This CDR3 is 16 amino acids long. CDR3 in amino acids: CASSLTSGGAKDTQYF. The CDR3 DNA follows: TGTGCCAGCAGCCTGACTAGCGGGGGGGCCAAGGATACGCAGTATTTT. Filled out from reference TRBV7-2 and TRBJ2-3, the complete variable domain reads GAGVSQSPSNKVTEKGKDVELRCDPISGHTALYWYRQSLGQGLEFLIYFQGNSAPDKSGLPSDRFSAERTGGSVSTLTIQRTQQEDSAVYLCASSLTSGGAKDTQYFGPGTRLTVL.

This clonotype was recorded a few times. The chain uses TRBV18 and TRBJ2-1; 10 bases fit TRBD2. In germline, CDR1 is KGHSH, CDR2 LQKENI. This CDR3 spans 14 amino acids. The V gene end was trimmed by 3 bases and the J gene end by 6 bases; junction bases not matched to a gene: 2. The CDR3 sequence is CASSPLAGVNEQFF. CDR3 nucleotides: TGTGCCAGCTCACCTCTAGCGGGAGTCAATGAGCAGTTCTTC.

The chain joins TRBV19 to TRBJ2-1, with D uncertain. Germline CDR1 and CDR2: LNHDA and SQIVND (reference sequence). Trimming took 5 bases from V and 7 from J, leaving 6 bases between them. The CDR3 is 11 amino acids. The CDR3, as DNA: TGTGCCAGTAGTGCCGATAATGAGCAGTTCTTC. This translates into CASSADNEQFF.

The chain is built from TRBV29-1 and TRBJ1-2; D is perhaps TRBD1 (6 bases). The CDR3 is made up of 18 amino acids. The germline CDR1 and CDR2 sequences are SQVTM and ANQGSEA. Trimming stripped 0 bases from V and 0 bases from J, with 20 bases between. CDR3 DNA: TGCAGCGTTGAAGATTTTGCCCCGACAGGTCTAACTAACTATGGCTACACCTTC. This translates into CSVEDFAPTGLTNYGYTF.

As DNA, the CDR3 is TGTGCCAGTGGAGGAAATGGACAGGCCCCAGAGACCCAGTACTTC. Residues: CASGGNGQAPETQYF. The chain combines TRBV19 with TRBJ2-5, with TRBD1 matching 7 bases. Germline loops: CDR1 LNHDA, CDR2 SQIVND (reference sequence). V lost 8 bases, J lost 4 bases, and 13 bases stayed unmatched. The CDR3 extends over 15 amino acids.

A few counts support this clonotype. This chain joins TRBV5-1 and TRBJ2-5; D remains ambiguous. The V end lost 0 bases, the J end lost 0 bases, and 6 bases lay between the germline ends. Germline CDR1 and CDR2: SGHRS and YFSETQ. The CDR3 length is 14 residues. The CDR3 sequence: CASSLVSNQETQYF. CDR3 sequence (DNA): TGCGCCAGCAGCTTGGTGTCTAACCAAGAGACCCAGTACTTC.

This clonotype was counted many times. The J gene is TRBJ2-1, the V gene TRBV25-1, with 11 bases lining up with TRBD2. The CDR3 extends over 18 amino acids. With V trimmed by 3 bases and J by 3 bases, 10 bases remained unmatched. The germline V gene has CDR1 MGHDK and CDR2 SYGVNS. The CDR3 sequence is CASSDSSGLAGYYNEQFF. CDR3 coding DNA: TGTGCCAGCAGTGACTCTTCCGGACTAGCGGGCTACTACAATGAGCAGTTCTTC.